This TCR beta chain was identified during a study of T-cell reconstitution after alpha-beta-depleted transplantation in children. Findings of the study overall: Some patients showed high day-60 TCRbeta diversity, which derived from surviving recipient T cells and thymic progenitors. Alpha-beta T cells about two months after transplant reportedly derived from several hundred expanded graft clones. It was newly produced T cells that mostly accounted for T-cell counts and diversity one year after transplant.

The germline V and J ends were trimmed by 5 bases and 2 bases, with 10 bases remaining between them. CDR1 is SGHVS and CDR2 is FQNEAQ in the germline V gene. The CDR3 extends over 14 amino acids. Unique molecular identifiers were built into the TCRbeta library. TCRdb called the PCR reads again in MiXCR, with one record for every CDR3 protein. The sample contains 780,000 or so distinct CDR3 sequences, about 15% of which appear only once. This clonotype was seen more than once but under ten times. Its specificity is unknown. The sequencing used PBMCs, mostly from graft donor cells, collected 360 days after TCRalphabeta/CD19-depleted stem cell transplant. This TCR derives from a male patient younger than 18 who had a stem cell transplant for acute lymphoblastic leukemia, so the T cells may come from the graft donor. The chain carries TRBV7-8 and TRBJ2-1, with D hard to call. The CDR3, as DNA: TGTGCCAGCAGCCCGGTCGTAACCTACAATGAGCAGTTCTTC. This translates into CASSPVVTYNEQFF.